This T cell receptor (beta chain) was retrieved from a study of cytomegalovirus exposure and HLA in healthy donors. The PCR made use of 60 Vbeta and 13 Jbeta primers. This table comes from immunoSEQ multiplex PCR, and its TCRdb copy is limited to in-frame clones, with some not included. This table lists 80,000 to 95,000 clones. The source of this sequence is a woman in her 30s in good health and CMV-seronegative. Source material: PBMCs.

CDR3 amino acids: CASSESRGRGSGTQYF. The CDR3 bases are TGCGCCAGCAGTGAGTCGAGAGGTCGGGGGTCCGGGACCCAGTACTTC. This chain joins TRBV10-1 and TRBJ2-5; D may be TRBD2 (6 bases). CDR3 length: 16 residues. Germline CDR1 and CDR2: WNHNN and SYGVQD (reference sequence). V was shortened by 0 bases and J by 7 bases, with 18 bases between the two germline ends.